The clone carrying this T cell receptor (beta chain) occurred many times. Its antigen remains unknown. The entry originates in a study of blood T cells in healthy people across ages. Study details: Template switching picked up about one barcoded beta molecule for each two T cells.

Combining a sample-barcoded 5' primer with a J-beta primer mix, a second PCR ran for about 6 to 11 cycles. Each CDR3 protein is one row after TCRdb ran MiXCR on the 5' RACE reads. The sample comprises some 790,000 distinct CDR3 sequences, about 30% of which are singletons, and approximately 15% rests with the top ten. Trimming shortened V by 6 bases and J by 4 bases, and 18 bases separated the two germline ends. This CDR3 is built from 14 residues. Germline V gene lookup returns CDR1 DFQATT and CDR2 SNEGSKA (reference sequence). Study findings and constraints: Whereas aged donors had fewer naive CD4+ cells, long-lived donors had more of them and higher diversity.

The V gene is TRBV20-1, the J gene TRBJ2-5; D may be TRBD2 (5 bases). The sample taken for sequencing was blood. This clonotype was obtained from a woman aged 80 or over in good health. The CDR3, as DNA: TGCAGTGCCGCGTCCGCTGGAGGTCGAGAGACCCAGTACTTC. Translation gives CSAASAGGRETQYF.